The clone carrying this T cell receptor beta chain showed up just a few times. These data belong to a study of regulatory T cells in long-lasting Graves disease. The time point here: persistent/refractory GD, antithyroid drugs over 5 years with positive TRAb. Isolated PBMC RNA provided the starting material for the TCR library. EDTA tubes received approximately 9 milliliters of drawn peripheral blood. Germline V gene data show CDR1 as ENHRY and CDR2 as SYGVKD. Losses at the gene ends were 10 bases for V and 6 bases for J; bases not matched to a gene: 10. This CDR3 is built from 14 residues. Investigators prepared the TCR beta libraries by applying iRepertoire HTBI primers and Arm-PCR of CDR3 regions. TCRdb independently ran MiXCR on the multiplex PCR reads; one entry per CDR3 protein. The sample comprises some 450,000 distinct CDR3 sequences, around 20% of which are singletons, and about 27% rests with the top ten.

This specimen was peripheral blood mononuclear cells (PBMCs), taken when the disease was refractory, from a patient treated with antithyroid drugs. The chain carries TRBV10-3 and TRBJ2-3; 10 positions match TRBD1. The clonotype comes from a female donor with Graves disease. The DNA of the CDR3 is TGTGCCACCCAGGGACAGGGGAGTGAGGATACGCAGTATTTT. Translating it yields CATQGQGSEDTQYF.